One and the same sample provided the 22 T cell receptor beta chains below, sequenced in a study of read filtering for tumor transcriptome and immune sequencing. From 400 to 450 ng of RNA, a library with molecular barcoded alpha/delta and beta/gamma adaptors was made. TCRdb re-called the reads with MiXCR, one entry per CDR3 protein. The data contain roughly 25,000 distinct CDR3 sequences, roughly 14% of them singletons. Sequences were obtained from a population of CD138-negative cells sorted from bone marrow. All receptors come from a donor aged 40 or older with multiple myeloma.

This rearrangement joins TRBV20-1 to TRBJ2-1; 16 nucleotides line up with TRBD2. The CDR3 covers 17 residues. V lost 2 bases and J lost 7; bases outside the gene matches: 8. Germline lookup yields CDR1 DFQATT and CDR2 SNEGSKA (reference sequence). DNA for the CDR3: TGCAGTGCTAGACGGGGACTAGCGGGAGGGTCCTTGAATGAGCAGTTCTTC. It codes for CSARRGLAGGSLNEQFF.

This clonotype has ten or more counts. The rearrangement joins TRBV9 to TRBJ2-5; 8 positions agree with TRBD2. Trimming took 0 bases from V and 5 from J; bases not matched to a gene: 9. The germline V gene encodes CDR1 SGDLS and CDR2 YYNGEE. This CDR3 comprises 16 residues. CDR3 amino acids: CASSVERGPGEETQYF. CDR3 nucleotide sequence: TGTGCCAGCAGCGTAGAGCGGGGGCCCGGGGAGGAGACCCAGTACTTC.

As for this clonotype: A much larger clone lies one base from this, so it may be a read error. The CDR3 protein is CGARPQSTDTQYF. In DNA form, the CDR3 reads TGCGGTGCTAGGCCACAGAGCACAGATACGCAGTATTTT. The chain is built from TRBV20-1 and TRBJ2-3; D not certain. Germline V lookup: CDR1 DFQATT, CDR2 SNEGSKA (reference sequence). The CDR3 has 13 amino acids.

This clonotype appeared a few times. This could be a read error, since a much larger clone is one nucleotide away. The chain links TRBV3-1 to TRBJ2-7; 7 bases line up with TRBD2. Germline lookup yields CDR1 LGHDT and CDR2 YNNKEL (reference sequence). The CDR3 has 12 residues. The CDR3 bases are TGTACCAGCAGCCGGACTAGCTACGAGCAGTACTTC. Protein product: CTSSRTSYEQYF.

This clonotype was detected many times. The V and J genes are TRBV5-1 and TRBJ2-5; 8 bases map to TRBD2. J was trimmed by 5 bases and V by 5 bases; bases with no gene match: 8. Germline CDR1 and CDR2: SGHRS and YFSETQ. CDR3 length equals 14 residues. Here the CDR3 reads CASSPGLVVETQYF. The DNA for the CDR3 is TGCGCCAGCAGTCCGGGACTAGTCGTGGAGACCCAGTACTTC.

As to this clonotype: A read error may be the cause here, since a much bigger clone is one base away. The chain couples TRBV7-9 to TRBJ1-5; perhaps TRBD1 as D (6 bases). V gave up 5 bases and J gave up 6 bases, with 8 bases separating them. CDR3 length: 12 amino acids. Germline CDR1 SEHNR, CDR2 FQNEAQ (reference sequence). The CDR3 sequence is CASSPTGQPQHF. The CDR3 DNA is TGTGCCAGCAGCCCGACAGGTCAGCCCCAGCATTTT.

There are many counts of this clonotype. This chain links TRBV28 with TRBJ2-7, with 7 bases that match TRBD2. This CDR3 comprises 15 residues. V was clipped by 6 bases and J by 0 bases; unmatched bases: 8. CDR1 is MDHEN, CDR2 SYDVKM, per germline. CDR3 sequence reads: CASRSSGTNSYEQYF. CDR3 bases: TGTGCCAGCAGGTCAAGCGGGACTAACTCCTACGAGCAGTACTTC.

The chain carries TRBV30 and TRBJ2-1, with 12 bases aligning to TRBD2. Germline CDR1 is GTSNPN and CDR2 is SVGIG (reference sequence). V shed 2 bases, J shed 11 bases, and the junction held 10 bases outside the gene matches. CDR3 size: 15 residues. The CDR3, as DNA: TGTGCCTGGAGTCCGGGACTAGCGGGTGTGAATAAGCAGTTCTTC. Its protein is CAWSPGLAGVNKQFF.

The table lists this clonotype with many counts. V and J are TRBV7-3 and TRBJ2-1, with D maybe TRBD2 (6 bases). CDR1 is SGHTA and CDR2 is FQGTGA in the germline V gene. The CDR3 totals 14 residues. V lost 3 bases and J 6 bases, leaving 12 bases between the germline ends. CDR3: CASSLGEVGNEQFF. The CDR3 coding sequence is TGTGCCAGCAGCTTGGGGGAGGTCGGCAATGAGCAGTTCTTC. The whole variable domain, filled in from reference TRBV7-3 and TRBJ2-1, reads GAGVSQTPSNKVTEKGKYVELRCDPISGHTALYWYRQSLGQGPEFLIYFQGTGAADDSGLPNDRFFAVRPEGSVSTLKIQRTERGDSAVYLCASSLGEVGNEQFFGPGTRLTVL.

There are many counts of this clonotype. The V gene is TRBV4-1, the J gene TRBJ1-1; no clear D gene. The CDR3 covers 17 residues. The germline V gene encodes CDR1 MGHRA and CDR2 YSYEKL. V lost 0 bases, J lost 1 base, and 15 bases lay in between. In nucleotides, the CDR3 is TGCGCCAGCAGCCAAGATTTTGGAGATCTAAAGAACACTGAAGCTTTCTTT. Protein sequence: CASSQDFGDLKNTEAFF.

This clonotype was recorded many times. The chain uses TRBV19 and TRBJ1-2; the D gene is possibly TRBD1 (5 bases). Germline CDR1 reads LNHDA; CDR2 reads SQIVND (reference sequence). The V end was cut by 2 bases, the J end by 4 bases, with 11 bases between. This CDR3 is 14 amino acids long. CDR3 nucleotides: TGTGCCAGTAGTATACAGGGCGGGCCCTATGGCTACACCTTC. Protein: CASSIQGGPYGYTF.

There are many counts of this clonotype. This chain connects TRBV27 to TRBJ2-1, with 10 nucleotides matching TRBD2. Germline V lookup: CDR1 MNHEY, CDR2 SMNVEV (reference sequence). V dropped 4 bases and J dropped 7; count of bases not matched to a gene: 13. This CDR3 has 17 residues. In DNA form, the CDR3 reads TGTGCCAGCAGTTCCTCCCGGGGACTAGCGCCCCTTAATGAGCAGTTCTTC. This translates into CASSSSRGLAPLNEQFF.

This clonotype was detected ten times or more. The CDR3 loop reads CAISESTAGGNTIYF. The CDR3 DNA is TGTGCCATCAGTGAGTCGACAGCCGGGGGAAACACCATATATTTT. This chain connects TRBV10-3 to TRBJ1-3; weak D call: TRBD1 (5 bases). This CDR3 spans 15 amino acids. CDR1 is ENHRY and CDR2 is SYGVKD in the germline V gene. Trimming removed 0 bases from V and 4 bases from J, with 10 bases in between.

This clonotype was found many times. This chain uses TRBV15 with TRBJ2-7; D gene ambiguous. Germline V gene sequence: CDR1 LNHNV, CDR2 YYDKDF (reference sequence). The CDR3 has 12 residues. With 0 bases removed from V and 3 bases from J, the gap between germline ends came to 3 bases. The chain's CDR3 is CATSRDFYEQYF. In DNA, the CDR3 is TGTGCCACCAGCAGAGATTTCTACGAGCAGTACTTC.

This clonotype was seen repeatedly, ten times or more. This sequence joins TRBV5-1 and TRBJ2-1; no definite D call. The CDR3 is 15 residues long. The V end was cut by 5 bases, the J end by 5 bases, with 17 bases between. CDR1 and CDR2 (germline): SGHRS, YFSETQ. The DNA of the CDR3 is TGCGCCAGCAGGGCGGATCCTACCATGCACAATGAGCAGTTCTTC. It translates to CASRADPTMHNEQFF.

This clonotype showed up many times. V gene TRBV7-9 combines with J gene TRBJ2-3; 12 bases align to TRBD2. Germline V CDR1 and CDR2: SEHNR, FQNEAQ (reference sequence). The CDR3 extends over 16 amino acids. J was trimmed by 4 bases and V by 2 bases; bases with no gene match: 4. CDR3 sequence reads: CASSLRLAGVADTQYF. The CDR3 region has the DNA TGTGCCAGCAGCTTAAGACTAGCGGGAGTGGCAGATACGCAGTATTTT.

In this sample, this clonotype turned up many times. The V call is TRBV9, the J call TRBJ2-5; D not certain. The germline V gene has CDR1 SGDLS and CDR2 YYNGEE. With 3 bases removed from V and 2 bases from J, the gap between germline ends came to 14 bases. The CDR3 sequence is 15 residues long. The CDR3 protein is CASSGSRSVQETQYF. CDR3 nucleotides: TGTGCCAGCAGCGGTAGTCGCAGCGTACAAGAGACCCAGTACTTC.

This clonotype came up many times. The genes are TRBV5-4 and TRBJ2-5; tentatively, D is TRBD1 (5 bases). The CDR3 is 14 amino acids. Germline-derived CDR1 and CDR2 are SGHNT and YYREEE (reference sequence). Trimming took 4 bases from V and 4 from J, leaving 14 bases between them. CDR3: CASSIQGFRETQYF. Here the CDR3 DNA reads TGTGCCAGCAGCATTCAGGGATTTCGAGAGACCCAGTACTTC.

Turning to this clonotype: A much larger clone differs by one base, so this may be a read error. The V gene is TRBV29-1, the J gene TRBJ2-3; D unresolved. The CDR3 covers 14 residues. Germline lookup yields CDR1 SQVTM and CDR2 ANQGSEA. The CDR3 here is CSVDLSVEPDAQYF. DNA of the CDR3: TGCAGCGTTGATCTTTCAGTAGAGCCAGATGCGCAGTATTTT.

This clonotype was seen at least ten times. CDR3: CASSRGNEQFF. The CDR3 region has the DNA TGTGCCAGCAGTAGGGGGAATGAGCAGTTCTTC. The rearrangement links TRBV6-5 to TRBJ2-1; maybe TRBD1 (6 bases). This CDR3 comprises 11 residues. The V end was cut by 5 bases, the J end by 7 bases, with 6 bases between. CDR1 MNHEY and CDR2 SVGAGI come from the germline V gene.

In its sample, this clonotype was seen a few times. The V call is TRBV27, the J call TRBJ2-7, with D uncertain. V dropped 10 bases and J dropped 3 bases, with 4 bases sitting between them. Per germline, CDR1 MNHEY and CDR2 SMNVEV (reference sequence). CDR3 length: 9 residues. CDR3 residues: CAILYEQYF. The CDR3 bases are TGTGCCATCCTCTACGAGCAGTACTTC.

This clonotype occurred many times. The CDR3 here is CASSQDTVTGGQGTGELFF. The DNA for the CDR3 is TGTGCCAGCAGCCAAGATACCGTAACGGGGGGCCAGGGCACCGGGGAGCTGTTTTTT. The V call is TRBV3-1, the J call TRBJ2-2; D might be TRBD2 (7 bases). Germline V gene lookup returns CDR1 LGHDT and CDR2 YNNKEL (reference sequence). The CDR3 is made up of 19 amino acids. Trimming shortened V by 0 bases and J by 4 bases, and 21 bases separated the two germline ends.